Listed here are 20 T cell receptor beta chains from one sample, sequenced in a study of T cells in women clearing cervical HPV infection. Generated by immunoSEQ multiplex PCR, the TCRdb table keeps only in-frame clones and is missing some. This table holds around 39,000 clones. The specimen was blood buffy coat. These receptors were obtained from a woman between 18 and 70 years old with a cervical HPV16 infection that either progressed to CIN3+ or cleared (not recorded which).

As for this clone: The read stops 3 residues short of the end of the CDR3; the missing end is completed from the germline J gene. The gene calls are TRBV19 and TRBJ2-7; 9 positions match TRBD1. This CDR3 has 15 amino acids. V was clipped by 3 bases and J by 2 bases; unmatched bases: 5. Germline V gives CDR1 LNHDA, CDR2 SQIVND (reference sequence). CDR3 DNA, as far as it was read: TGTGCCAGTAGTATCACCGGGACAGGGACCTACGAG. This translates into CASSITGTGTYE. In full, the CDR3 is CASSITGTGTYEQYF.

About this clone itself: The read finishes 3 residues shy of the CDR3 end, and the germline J gene is used to complete it. This chain connects TRBV18 to TRBJ2-7; 8 bases agree with TRBD1. The trim removed 4 bases at V and 4 bases at J, leaving 6 bases unmatched. Germline V gene data show CDR1 as KGHSH and CDR2 as LQKENI. The CDR3 contains 14 residues. CDR3 sequence: CASSLRQGTYEQYF. The CDR3 DNA, read in part, is TGTGCCAGCTCACTTAGACAGGGGACTTACGAG.

Concerning this clone itself: The CDR3 goes on 3 residues after the read ends, and that part is filled in from the germline J gene. The rearrangement joins TRBV5-1 to TRBJ2-1; possible D gene TRBD1, 5 bases. Per germline, CDR1 SGHRS and CDR2 YFSETQ. The CDR3 totals 15 residues. The V gene lost 2 bases and the J gene lost 5 bases, with 14 bases spanning the gap. CDR3: CASSLQVRMDNEQFF. CDR3 DNA (partial): TGCGCCAGCAGCTTACAGGTGAGGATGGACAATGAG.

On this clone: The read is 3 residues too short to cover the CDR3 end, so that end is filled in from the germline J gene. J is TRBJ2-7 and V is TRBV5-1; 7 positions agree with TRBD2. In germline, CDR1 is SGHRS, CDR2 YFSETQ. This CDR3 has 15 residues. The junction had 8 bases not matched to a gene; V was cut back by 2 bases and J by 3 bases. CDR3 bases read: TGCGCCAGCAGCTTTGACCAGGGCGGGGGCTACGAG. Translation gives CASSFDQGGGYE. From start to end, the CDR3 is CASSFDQGGGYEQYF.

On this clone itself: Coverage ceases 3 residues before the CDR3 finishes, and the germline J gene fills in the end. V is TRBV28 and J is TRBJ1-3, with D uncertain. The ends were cut back, 6 bases at V and 1 base at J, with 13 bases in the middle. This CDR3 is 15 amino acids long. Germline lookup yields CDR1 MDHEN and CDR2 SYDVKM. The covered CDR3 bases are TGTGCCAGCAGCCTCGCGGTCCGATCTGGAAACACC. Translated, it gives CASSLAVRSGNT. In full, the CDR3 reads CASSLAVRSGNTIYF.

Concerning this clone itself: The read ends 3 residues early relative to the CDR3; the germline J gene fills the gap. The sample carries other DNA sequences with the same CDR3. The chain has TRBV5-1 and TRBJ1-4; D perhaps matches TRBD1 (5 bases). The germline CDR1 and CDR2 sequences are SGHRS and YFSETQ. The CDR3 consists of 14 residues. V gave up 0 bases and J gave up 4 bases, with 7 bases separating them. The DNA read from the CDR3 is TGCGCCAGCAGCTTGGGCGGGGGTAATGAAAAA. Protein sequence: CASSLGGGNEK. In full, the CDR3 is CASSLGGGNEKLFF.

This clone shows up as large (0.1 to 1%) by frequency. Read data end 3 residues before the CDR3 end; the end is taken from the germline J gene. The rearrangement uses TRBV20-1 and TRBJ2-3, with 10 bases identical to TRBD2. The CDR3 is made up of 13 amino acids. Germline trimming cut 6 bases from V and 5 bases from J; bases unmatched to any gene: 5. Germline-derived CDR1 and CDR2 are DFQATT and SNEGSKA (reference sequence). The CDR3 is CSALGLAIDTQYF. CDR3 DNA (partial): TGCAGTGCCCTGGGACTAGCGATAGATACG.

In regard to this clone: The CDR3 end falls 3 residues outside the read, so it is completed with the germline J gene. This chain links TRBV20-1 with TRBJ2-3; TRBD2 matches 12 bases. With 5 bases clipped from V and 4 bases from J, the junction kept 10 bases outside the gene matches. This CDR3 contains 16 residues. Per the germline V gene, CDR1 is DFQATT and CDR2 is SNEGSKA (reference sequence). The sequenced CDR3 bases are TGCAGTGCTTCAGGCTGGACTAGCGGGATTTCAGATACG. Protein product: CSASGWTSGISDT. The complete CDR3 reads CSASGWTSGISDTQYF.

As regards this clone: Read data end 3 residues before the CDR3 end; the end is taken from the germline J gene. V usage is TRBV2 and J usage is TRBJ2-1; no firm D call. With 1 base removed from V and 9 bases from J, the gap between germline ends came to 10 bases. Germline-derived CDR1 and CDR2 are SNHLY and FYNNEI. The CDR3 extends over 13 amino acids. Incomplete CDR3 DNA: TGTGCCAGCAGTGAAGGTAGCTTCGGTGAG. Its translation is CASSEGSFGE. The whole CDR3 sequence is CASSEGSFGEQFF.

As for this clone: The read is 3 residues too short to cover the CDR3 end, so that end is filled in from the germline J gene. The V gene is TRBV19, the J gene TRBJ2-7; 7 bases map to TRBD1. Germline values: CDR1 LNHDA, CDR2 SQIVND (reference sequence). This CDR3 contains 14 residues. With 2 bases clipped from V and 4 bases from J, the junction kept 5 bases outside the gene matches. The part of the CDR3 DNA that was read is TGTGCCAGTAGTATACCGGGACAGTCATACGAG. It yields the protein CASSIPGQSYE. The whole CDR3 protein is CASSIPGQSYEQYF.

A remark on this clone: The read finishes 3 residues shy of the CDR3 end, and the germline J gene is used to complete it. The chain is built from TRBV4-2 and TRBJ1-4; D may be TRBD1 (5 bases). Trimming shortened V by 0 bases and J by 0 bases, and 14 bases separated the two germline ends. The CDR3 loop spans 18 amino acids. Germline CDR1 LGHNA, CDR2 YNFKEQ. The CDR3 reads CASSQDMPGGSTNEKLFF. The CDR3 DNA, read in part, is TGTGCCAGCAGCCAAGATATGCCCGGGGGTTCAACTAATGAAAAA.

Points on this clone: Read sequence stops 3 residues before the CDR3 end, and the germline J gene provides the missing end. The chain employs TRBV12-3 or TRBV12-4 and TRBJ2-2; 8 bases agree with TRBD1. This CDR3 is built from 15 residues. V dropped 6 bases and J dropped 4; count of bases not matched to a gene: 7. The CDR3 here is CASRGQGARTGELFF. CDR3 DNA (partial): TGTGCCAGCAGGGGGCAGGGGGCGCGCACCGGGGAG.

The CDR3 is CASSYNTGDGYTF. CDR3 DNA, as far as it was read: TGTGCCAGCAGCTATAATACAGGGGATGGC. The chain recombines TRBV3-1 (or the pseudogene TRBV3-2) with TRBJ1-2, with 7 nucleotides matching TRBD1. The read falls 3 residues short of the CDR3 end, and the missing part is taken from the germline J gene. Germline lookup yields CDR1 LGHDT and CDR2 YNNKEL (reference sequence). The CDR3 is 13 residues long. With 5 bases clipped from V and 6 bases from J, the junction kept 6 bases outside the gene matches.

On this clone: The CDR3 extends 3 residues past the end of the read, so its final part is completed from the germline J gene. The chain joins TRBV20-1 to TRBJ2-7; 8 nucleotides match TRBD1. This CDR3 has 18 amino acids. V was pared by 6 bases and J by 3 bases, with 22 bases of the junction left unmatched. CDR1 and CDR2 (germline): DFQATT, SNEGSKA (reference sequence). The part of the CDR3 DNA that was read is TGCAGTGCACATACGGAGGACAGGGTAAAAAGGGGGGTCTACGAG. It yields the protein CSAHTEDRVKRGVYE. The whole CDR3 protein reads CSAHTEDRVKRGVYEQYF.

Details on this clone: The read falls 3 residues short of the CDR3 end, and the missing part is taken from the germline J gene. The rearrangement links TRBV9 to TRBJ1-1, with 9 bases that match TRBD1. Germline assignment: CDR1 SGDLS and CDR2 YYNGEE. V gave up 3 bases and J gave up 6 bases; unmatched junction bases: 6. The CDR3 sequence is 14 residues long. This chain's CDR3 is CASSGRQGEAEAFF. CDR3 bases read: TGTGCCAGCAGCGGACGACAGGGGGAGGCTGAA.

As for this clone: The CDR3 extends 3 residues past the end of the read, so its final part is completed from the germline J gene. This chain uses TRBV7-3 with TRBJ1-2; 10 nucleotides agree with TRBD1. Germline V gives CDR1 SGHTA, CDR2 FQGTGA. The junction had 0 bases not matched to a gene; V was cut back by 2 bases and J by 6 bases. The CDR3 is 13 residues long. CDR3 sequence reads: CASSLGTGDGYTF. The CDR3 bases that were read are TGTGCCAGCAGCTTAGGGACAGGGGATGGC.

About this clone itself: The CDR3 is cut off 3 residues early in the read; its end comes from the germline J gene. The chain is built from TRBV7-3 and TRBJ2-5, with D possibly matching TRBD1 (6 bases). Germline loops: CDR1 SGHTA, CDR2 FQGTGA. Trimming cost V 3 bases and J 5 bases, with 10 bases left between them. The CDR3 spans 13 residues. The DNA read from the CDR3 is TGTGCCAGCAGCTTTCTGAGGGGGGAGACC. This codes for CASSFLRGET. The whole CDR3 is CASSFLRGETQYF.

On this clone: With the read ending 3 residues before the CDR3 end, the germline J gene is used to fill in that end. This chain uses TRBV20-1 with TRBJ1-6; D is possibly TRBD1 (6 bases). Germline V gene lookup returns CDR1 DFQATT and CDR2 SNEGSKA (reference sequence). With 4 bases removed from V and 7 bases from J, the gap between germline ends came to 20 bases. The CDR3 spans 16 residues. The CDR3 is CSATTAGVTVNSPLHF. CDR3 DNA (partial): TGCAGTGCTACCACGGCAGGGGTAACGGTCAATTCACCC.

Of note for this clone: The read stops 3 residues short of the end of the CDR3; the missing end is completed from the germline J gene. J is TRBJ2-2 and V is TRBV7-2; 8 bases map to TRBD2. This CDR3 is built from 14 residues. Germline V CDR1 and CDR2: SGHTA, FQGNSA. V lost 6 bases and J lost 6; bases outside the gene matches: 6. The DNA read from the CDR3 is TGTGCCAGCAGAGTAGCGGGGCCCGCCGGGGAG. This gives the protein CASRVAGPAGE. Given in full, the CDR3 is CASRVAGPAGELFF.

Note on this clone: The read stops 3 residues short of the end of the CDR3; the missing end is completed from the germline J gene. The V gene is TRBV6-1, the J gene TRBJ1-6; the D is unclear. Germline lookup yields CDR1 MNHNS and CDR2 SASEGT. The CDR3 runs 16 residues. V shed 1 base and J shed 7 bases, with 14 bases lying between them. The CDR3 reads CASSEEKLLWNSPLHF. CDR3 bases read: TGTGCCAGCAGTGAAGAAAAACTTCTGTGGAATTCACCC.